This TCR beta chain came from a study of T cell responses to AZD1222 COVID-19 vaccine. The study, taken as a whole, reports: Nearly half of spike-specific TCRs reportedly target variant regions that are unmutated in the B.1.351 and B.1.1.7 variants.

Assay used: immunoSEQ multiplex PCR; TCRdb lists only in-frame clones, some missing. Of 150,000 or so clones in the sample, 92% are singletons; the top ten hold about 1.9%. The CDR3 is 18 amino acids. From germline, CDR1 is SGHAT and CDR2 FQNNGV. V lost 5 bases, J lost 5 bases, and 17 bases stayed unmatched. Of note for this clone: Its antigen is as yet unknown.

The chain uses TRBV11-2 and TRBJ2-5; 10 nucleotides agree with TRBD2. This receptor was obtained from an adult in good health. Source: peripheral blood, taken on day 0 of AZD1222 vaccination. This CDR3 reads CASSRPPGALAGLETQYF. The CDR3 bases are TGTGCCAGCAGCCGCCCCCCCGGCGCACTAGCGGGGTTGGAGACCCAGTACTTC.